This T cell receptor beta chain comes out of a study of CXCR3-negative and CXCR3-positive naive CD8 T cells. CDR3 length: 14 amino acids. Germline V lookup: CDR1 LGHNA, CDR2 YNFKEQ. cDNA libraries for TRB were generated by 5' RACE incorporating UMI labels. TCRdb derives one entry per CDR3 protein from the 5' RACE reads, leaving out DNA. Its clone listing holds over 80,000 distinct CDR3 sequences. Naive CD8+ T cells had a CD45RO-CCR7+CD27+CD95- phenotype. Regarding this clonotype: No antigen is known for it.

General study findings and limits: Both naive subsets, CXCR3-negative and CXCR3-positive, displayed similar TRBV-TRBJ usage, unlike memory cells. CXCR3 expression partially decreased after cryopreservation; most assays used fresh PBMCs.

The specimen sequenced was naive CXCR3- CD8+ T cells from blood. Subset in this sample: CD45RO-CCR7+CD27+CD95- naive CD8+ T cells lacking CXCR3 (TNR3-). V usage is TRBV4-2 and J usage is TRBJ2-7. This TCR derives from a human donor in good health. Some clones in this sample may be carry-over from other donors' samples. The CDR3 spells CASSPTRSSYEQYF.